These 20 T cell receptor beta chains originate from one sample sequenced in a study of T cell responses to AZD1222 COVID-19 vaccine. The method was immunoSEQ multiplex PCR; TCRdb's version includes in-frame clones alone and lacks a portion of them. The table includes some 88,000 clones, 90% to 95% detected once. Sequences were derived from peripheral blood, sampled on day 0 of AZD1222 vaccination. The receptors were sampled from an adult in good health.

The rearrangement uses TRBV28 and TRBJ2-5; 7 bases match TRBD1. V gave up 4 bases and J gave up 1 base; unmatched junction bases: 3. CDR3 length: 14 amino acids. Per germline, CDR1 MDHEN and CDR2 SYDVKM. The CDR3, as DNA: TGTGCCAGCAGTTCGCACAGGGGCCAAGAGACCCAGTACTTC. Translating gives CASSSHRGQETQYF. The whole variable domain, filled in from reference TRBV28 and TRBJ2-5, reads DVKVTQSSRYLVKRTGEKVFLECVQDMDHENMFWYRQDPGLGLRLIYFSYDVKMKEKGDIPEGYSVSREKKERFSLILESASTNQTSMYLCASSSHRGQETQYFGPGTRLLVL.

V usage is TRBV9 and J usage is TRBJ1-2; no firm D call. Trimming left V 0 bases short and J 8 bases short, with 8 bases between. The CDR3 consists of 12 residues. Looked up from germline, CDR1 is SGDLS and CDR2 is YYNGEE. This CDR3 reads CASSVGTLGYTF. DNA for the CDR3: TGTGCCAGCAGCGTAGGAACCTTGGGCTACACCTTC.

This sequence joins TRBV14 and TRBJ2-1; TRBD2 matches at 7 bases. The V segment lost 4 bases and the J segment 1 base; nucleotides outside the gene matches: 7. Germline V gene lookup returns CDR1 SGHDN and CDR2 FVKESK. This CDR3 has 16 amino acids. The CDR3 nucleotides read TGTGCCAGCAGCCTGCGGGGCGGGAGTTCCTACAATGAGCAGTTCTTC. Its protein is CASSLRGGSSYNEQFF.

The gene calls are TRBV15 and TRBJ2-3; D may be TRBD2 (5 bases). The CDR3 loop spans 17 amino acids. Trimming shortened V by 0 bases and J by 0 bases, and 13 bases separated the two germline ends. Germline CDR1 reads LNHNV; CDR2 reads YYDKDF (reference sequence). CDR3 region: CATSRDRPADSTDTQYF. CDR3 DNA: TGTGCCACCAGCAGAGATAGGCCAGCGGATAGCACAGATACGCAGTATTTT. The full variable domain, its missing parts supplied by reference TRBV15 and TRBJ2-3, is DAMVIQNPRYQVTQFGKPVTLSCSQTLNHNVMYWYQQKSSQAPKLLFHYYDKDFNNEADTPDNFQSRRPNTSFCFLDIRSPGLGDTAMYLCATSRDRPADSTDTQYFGPGTRLTVL.

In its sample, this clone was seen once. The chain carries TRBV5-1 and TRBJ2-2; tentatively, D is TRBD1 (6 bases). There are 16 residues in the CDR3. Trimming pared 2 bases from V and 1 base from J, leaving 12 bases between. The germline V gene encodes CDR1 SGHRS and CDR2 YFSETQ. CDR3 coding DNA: TGCGCCAGCAGCTTACAAGGGACAAGGAACACCGGGGAGCTGTTTTTT. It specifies CASSLQGTRNTGELFF.

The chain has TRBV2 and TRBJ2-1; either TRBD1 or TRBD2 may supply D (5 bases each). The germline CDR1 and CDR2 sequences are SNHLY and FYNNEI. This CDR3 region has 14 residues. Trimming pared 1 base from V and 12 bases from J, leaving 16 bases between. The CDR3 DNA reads TGTGCCAGCAGTGAAGGGAAAGGGACCTTTGGGCAGTTCTTC. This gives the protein CASSEGKGTFGQFF.

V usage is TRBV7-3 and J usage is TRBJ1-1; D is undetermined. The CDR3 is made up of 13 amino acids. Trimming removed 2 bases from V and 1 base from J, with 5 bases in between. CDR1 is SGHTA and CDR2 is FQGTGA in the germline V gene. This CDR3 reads CASSLLTNTEAFF. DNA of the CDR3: TGTGCCAGCAGCTTACTGACGAACACTGAAGCTTTCTTT.

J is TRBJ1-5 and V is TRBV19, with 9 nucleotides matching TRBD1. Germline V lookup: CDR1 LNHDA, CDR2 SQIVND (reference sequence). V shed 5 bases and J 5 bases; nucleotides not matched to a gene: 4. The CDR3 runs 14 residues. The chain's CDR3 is CASSLRQGDQPQHF. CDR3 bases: TGTGCCAGTAGTCTTAGACAGGGGGATCAGCCCCAGCATTTT.

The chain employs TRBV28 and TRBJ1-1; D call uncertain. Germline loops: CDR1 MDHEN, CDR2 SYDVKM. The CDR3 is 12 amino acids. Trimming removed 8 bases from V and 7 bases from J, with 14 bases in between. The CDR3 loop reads CASYTGRNEAFF. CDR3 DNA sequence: TGTGCCAGCTACACGGGGAGGAATGAAGCTTTCTTT.

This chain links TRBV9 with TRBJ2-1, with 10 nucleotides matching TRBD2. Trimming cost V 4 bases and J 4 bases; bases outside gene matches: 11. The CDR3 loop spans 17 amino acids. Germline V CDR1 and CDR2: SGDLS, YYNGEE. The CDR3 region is CASSPHPPSGSYNEQFF. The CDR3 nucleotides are TGTGCCAGCAGCCCCCATCCCCCTAGCGGGAGTTACAATGAGCAGTTCTTC.

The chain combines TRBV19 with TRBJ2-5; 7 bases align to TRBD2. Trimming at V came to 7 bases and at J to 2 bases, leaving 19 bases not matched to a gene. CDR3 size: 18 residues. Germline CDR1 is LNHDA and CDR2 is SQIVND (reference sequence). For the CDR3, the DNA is TGTGCCAGTAACCCTACTTCGAGGGGACTATACCCACAAGAGACCCAGTACTTC. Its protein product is CASNPTSRGLYPQETQYF.

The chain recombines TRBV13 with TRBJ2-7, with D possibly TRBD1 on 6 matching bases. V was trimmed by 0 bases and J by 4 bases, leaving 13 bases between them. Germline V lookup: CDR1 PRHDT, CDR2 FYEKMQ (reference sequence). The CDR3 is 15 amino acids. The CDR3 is CASSLGQGRGYEQYF. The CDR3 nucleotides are TGTGCCAGCAGCTTAGGACAGGGTAGGGGATACGAGCAGTACTTC.

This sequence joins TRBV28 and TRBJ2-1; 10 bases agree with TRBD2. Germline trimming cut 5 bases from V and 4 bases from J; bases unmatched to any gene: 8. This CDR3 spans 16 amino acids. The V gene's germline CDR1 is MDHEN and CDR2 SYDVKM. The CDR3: CASSRSSGSMYNEQFF. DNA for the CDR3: TGTGCCAGCAGTCGATCTAGCGGGAGTATGTACAATGAGCAGTTCTTC.

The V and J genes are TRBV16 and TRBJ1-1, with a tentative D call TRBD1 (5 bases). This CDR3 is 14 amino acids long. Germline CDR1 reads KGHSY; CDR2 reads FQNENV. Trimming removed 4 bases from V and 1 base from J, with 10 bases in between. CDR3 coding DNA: TGTGCCAGCAGCCCCAGGGAGGGGAACACTGAAGCTTTCTTT. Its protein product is CASSPREGNTEAFF.

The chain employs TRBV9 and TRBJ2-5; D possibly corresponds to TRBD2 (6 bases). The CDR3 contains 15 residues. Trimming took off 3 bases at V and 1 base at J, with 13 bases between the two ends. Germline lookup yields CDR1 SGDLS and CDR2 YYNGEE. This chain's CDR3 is CASSGDGRSQETQYF. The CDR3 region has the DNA TGTGCCAGCAGCGGTGACGGGAGATCCCAAGAGACCCAGTACTTC. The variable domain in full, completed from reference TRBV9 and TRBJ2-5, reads DSGVTQTPKHLITATGQRVTLRCSPRSGDLSVYWYQQSLDQGLQFLIQYYNGEERAKGNILERFSAQQFPDLHSELNLSSLELGDSALYFCASSGDGRSQETQYFGPGTRLLVL.

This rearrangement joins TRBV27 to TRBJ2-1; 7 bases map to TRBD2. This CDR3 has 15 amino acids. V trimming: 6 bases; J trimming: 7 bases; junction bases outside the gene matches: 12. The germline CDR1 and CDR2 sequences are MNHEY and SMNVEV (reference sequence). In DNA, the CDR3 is TGTGCCAGCAGCCAGGCCCGAGGGCGGGGGAATGAGCAGTTCTTC. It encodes CASSQARGRGNEQFF.

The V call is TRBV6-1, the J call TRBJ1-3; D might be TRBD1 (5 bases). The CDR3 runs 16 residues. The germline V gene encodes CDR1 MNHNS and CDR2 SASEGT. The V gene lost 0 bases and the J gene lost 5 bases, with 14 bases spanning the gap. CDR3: CASSEAGQGLRNTIYF. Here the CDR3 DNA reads TGTGCCAGCAGTGAAGCAGGCCAGGGACTACGAAACACCATATATTTT.

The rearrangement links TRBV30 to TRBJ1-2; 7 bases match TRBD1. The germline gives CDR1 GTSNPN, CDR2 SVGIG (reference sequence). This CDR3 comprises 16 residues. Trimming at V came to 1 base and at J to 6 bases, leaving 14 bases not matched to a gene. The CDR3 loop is CAWSGVEQGIFDGYTF. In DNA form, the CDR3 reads TGTGCCTGGAGTGGAGTTGAACAGGGGATTTTTGATGGCTACACCTTC.

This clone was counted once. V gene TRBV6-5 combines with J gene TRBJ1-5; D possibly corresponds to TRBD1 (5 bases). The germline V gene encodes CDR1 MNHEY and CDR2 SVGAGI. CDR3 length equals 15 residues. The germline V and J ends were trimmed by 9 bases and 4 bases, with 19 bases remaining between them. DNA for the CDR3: TGTGCCAGTAAGAGATATGGGACCCCGAATCAGCCCCAGCATTTT. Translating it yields CASKRYGTPNQPQHF.

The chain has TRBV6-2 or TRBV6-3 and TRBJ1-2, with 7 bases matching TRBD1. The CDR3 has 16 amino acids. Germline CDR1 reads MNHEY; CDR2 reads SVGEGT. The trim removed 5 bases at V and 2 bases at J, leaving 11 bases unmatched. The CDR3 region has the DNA TGTGCCAGCAGTATCGCGACAGGGTTGATCAACTATGGCTACACCTTC. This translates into CASSIATGLINYGYTF.